These T cell receptor beta chains were read from a single sample in a study of regulatory T cells in long-lasting Graves disease. TCRdb re-called the multiplex PCR reads with MiXCR, one entry per CDR3 protein. The sample shows over 350,000 distinct CDR3 sequences, approximately 16% of them seen only once. The sample was also linked to a second study, of T cells in Graves' hyperthyroidism and ophthalmopathy.

Sample: peripheral blood mononuclear cells (PBMCs), taken at new diagnosis, from a patient treated with antithyroid drugs. Receptors originate from a woman aged 40 to 50 with Graves disease. Each CDR3 is given with its conserved first and last residue.

TRBJ2-3	TRBV11-2	CASSLTGASGRVLDTQYF
TRBJ2-3	TRBV28	CASSLRREGREDTQYF
TRBJ2-5	TRBV20-1	CSARDRITGVRETQYF
TRBJ2-7	TRBV30	CAWSVPGLSVEQYF
TRBJ1-1	TRBV5-4	CASSDLSLDTEAFF
TRBJ2-7	TRBV4-3	CASSQDRADEQYF
TRBJ1-2	TRBV27	CASRLLTGVNGYTF
TRBJ1-1	TRBV20-1	CSARESGVNTEAFF
TRBJ1-3	TRBV24-1	CATSDGDRGDTIYF
TRBJ2-3	TRBV3-1	CASSQPAGMRTDTQYF
TRBJ1-1	TRBV20-1	CSARGSWGVAFF
TRBJ2-7	TRBV7-2	CASSLGSSLGYESSEQYF
TRBJ2-1	TRBV20-1	CSAATSGMIDEQFF
TRBJ1-1	TRBV13	CASSLGAQSGTEAFF
TRBJ2-7	TRBV28	CASSLWGTGREDSYEQYF
TRBJ2-7	TRBV28	CASRGGVAASYEQYF
TRBJ1-1	TRBV10-2	CASSPHSDRLNTEAFF
TRBJ2-7	TRBV11-1	CASSAGGWEQYF